This TCR beta chain was sequenced during a study of T cell responses to AZD1222 COVID-19 vaccine. The overall study: Pooling covered second doses at about 4 or about 12 weeks.

This table comes from immunoSEQ multiplex PCR, and its TCRdb copy is limited to in-frame clones, with some not included. Altogether more than 95,000 clones are present, roughly 87% being singletons, with the ten largest covering about 5%. Remarks on this clone: Its antigen is not known.

Study-level findings and limits: Possibly, clonal diversity was underestimated; donors were largely white British and included more females. Spike regions recognized by vaccine-associated CD4 TCRs spanned the protein, led by 160-218 and 743-854. Repertoires were obtained only post-peak T cell response.

Trimming cost V 4 bases and J 5 bases; bases outside gene matches: 4. CDR3 length: 14 residues. Germline CDR1 MDHEN, CDR2 SYDVKM. The genes are TRBV28 and TRBJ2-2; TRBD1 aligns across 7 bases. The specimen was peripheral blood, collected on day 0 of AZD1222 vaccination. This receptor was obtained from an adult in good health. CDR3 DNA: TGTGCCAGCAGTTGGGACAGTTTTACCGGGGAGCTGTTTTTT. Translating gives CASSWDSFTGELFF.